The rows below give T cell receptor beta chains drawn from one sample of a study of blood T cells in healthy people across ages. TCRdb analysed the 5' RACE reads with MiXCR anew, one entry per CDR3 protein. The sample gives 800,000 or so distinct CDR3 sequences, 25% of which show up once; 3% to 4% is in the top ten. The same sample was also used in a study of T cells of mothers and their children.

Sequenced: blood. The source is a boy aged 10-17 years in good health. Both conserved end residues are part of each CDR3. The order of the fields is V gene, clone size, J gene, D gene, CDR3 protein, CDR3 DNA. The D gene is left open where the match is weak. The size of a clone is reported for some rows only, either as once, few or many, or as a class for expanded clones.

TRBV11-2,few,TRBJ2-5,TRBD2,CASSPSVAGSQETQYF,TGTGCCAGCAGCCCCTCGGTAGCGGGGTCCCAAGAGACCCAGTACTTC
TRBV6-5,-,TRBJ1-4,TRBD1,CASSWMTGSEKLFF,TGTGCCAGCAGTTGGATGACAGGGAGTGAAAAACTGTTTTTT
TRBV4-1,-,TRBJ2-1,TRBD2,CASSQDGREGYNEQFF,TGCGCCAGCAGCCAAGATGGTAGGGAGGGCTACAATGAGCAGTTCTTC
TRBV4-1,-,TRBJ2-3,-,CASSQVGYTDTQYF,TGCGCCAGCAGCCAAGTAGGATACACAGATACGCAGTATTTT
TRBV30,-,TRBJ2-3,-,CAWSKGGTDTQYF,TGTGCCTGGAGCAAGGGGGGTACAGATACGCAGTATTTT
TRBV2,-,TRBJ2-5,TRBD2,CASSSSRGEETQYF,TGTGCCAGCAGTTCGAGCCGGGGGGAAGAGACCCAGTACTTC
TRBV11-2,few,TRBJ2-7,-,CASSFERGPRRGGYASEQYF,TGTGCCAGCAGCTTTGAAAGGGGACCTCGTCGTGGTGGGTATGCGAGCGAGCAGTACTTC
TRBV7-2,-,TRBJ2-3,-,CASSLKMGAADTQYF,TGTGCCAGCAGCTTAAAGATGGGGGCTGCAGATACGCAGTATTTT
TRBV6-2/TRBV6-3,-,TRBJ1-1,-,CASSAVWGMDTEAFF,TGTGCCAGCAGCGCCGTGTGGGGAATGGACACTGAAGCTTTCTTT
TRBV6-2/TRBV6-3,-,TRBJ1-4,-,CASSQTGTKDEKLFF,TGTGCCAGCAGCCAAACAGGGACGAAGGATGAAAAACTGTTTTTT
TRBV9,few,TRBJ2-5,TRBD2,CASSASGTSGYETQYF,TGTGCCAGCAGCGCTTCCGGGACTAGCGGGTACGAGACCCAGTACTTC
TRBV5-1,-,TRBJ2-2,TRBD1,CASSFNIYPWTGRVGELFF,TGCGCCAGCAGCTTCAACATCTACCCCTGGACAGGGAGAGTCGGGGAGCTGTTTTTT
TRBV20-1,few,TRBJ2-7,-,CSASQGRGGYEQYF,TGCAGTGCTAGCCAGGGCAGGGGCGGGTACGAGCAGTACTTC
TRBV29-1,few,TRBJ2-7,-,CSVVYGGRSYEQYF,TGCAGCGTTGTTTACGGCGGGCGCTCCTACGAGCAGTACTTC
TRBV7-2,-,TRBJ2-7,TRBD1,CASSSAGTGEGEQYF,TGTGCCAGCAGCTCCGCGGGGACAGGGGAGGGCGAGCAGTACTTC
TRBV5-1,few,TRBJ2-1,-,CASRPRGVSNEQFF,TGCGCCAGCAGACCCCGCGGGGTGAGCAATGAGCAGTTCTTC
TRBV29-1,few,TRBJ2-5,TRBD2,CSVEWGGRAPGEQYF,TGCAGCGTTGAATGGGGCGGGAGGGCTCCGGGTGAGCAGTACTTC
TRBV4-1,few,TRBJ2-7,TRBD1,CASSQDPGTGTYEQYF,TGCGCCAGCAGCCAAGATCCCGGGACAGGTACCTACGAGCAGTACTTC
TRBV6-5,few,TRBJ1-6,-,CASSDQGDSPLHF,TGTGCCAGCAGTGACCAAGGTGATTCACCCCTCCACTTT
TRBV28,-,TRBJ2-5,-,CASSSPFALENQETQYF,TGTGCCAGCAGTTCCCCTTTTGCGCTAGAGAACCAAGAGACCCAGTACTTC
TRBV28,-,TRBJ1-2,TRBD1,CASSLNRGLGGYTF,TGTGCCAGCAGTTTGAACAGGGGGCTTGGTGGCTACACCTTC
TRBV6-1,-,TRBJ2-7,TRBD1,CASSHRTGTYEQYF,TGTGCCAGCAGTCACCGGACAGGGACCTACGAGCAGTACTTC
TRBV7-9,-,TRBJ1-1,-,CASSFHRAGNTEAFF,TGTGCCAGCAGCTTCCACAGGGCCGGGAACACTGAAGCTTTCTTT
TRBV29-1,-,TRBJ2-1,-,CSVAASSYNEQFF,TGCAGCGTAGCGGCCAGCTCCTACAATGAGCAGTTCTTC
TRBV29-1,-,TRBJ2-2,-,CSVEDRHGGPFYEVGELFF,TGCAGCGTTGAAGACCGACACGGGGGCCCCTTTTATGAGGTCGGGGAGCTGTTTTTT
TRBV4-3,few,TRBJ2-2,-,CASSQDHVLTGELFF,TGCGCCAGCAGCCAAGACCATGTCTTAACCGGGGAGCTGTTTTTT
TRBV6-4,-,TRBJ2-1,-,CATPTTGTGRNEQFF,TGTGCCACCCCAACAACGGGTACAGGGAGGAATGAGCAGTTCTTC
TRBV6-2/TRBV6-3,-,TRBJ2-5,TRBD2,CASKGGDYGQYF,TGTGCCAGCAAGGGAGGGGACTACGGGCAGTACTTC
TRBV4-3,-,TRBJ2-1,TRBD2,CASSQVWFSGASYNEQFF,TGCGCCAGCAGCCAAGTTTGGTTTAGCGGGGCCTCCTACAATGAGCAGTTCTTC
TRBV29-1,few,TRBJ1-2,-,CSVEEGSANPNYGYTF,TGCAGCGTTGAAGAAGGGTCGGCTAATCCTAACTATGGCTACACCTTC
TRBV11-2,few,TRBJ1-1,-,CASSLGTYRLPFITNTEAFF,TGTGCCAGCAGCTTAGGTACCTACAGGCTACCCTTTATAACAAACACTGAAGCTTTCTTT
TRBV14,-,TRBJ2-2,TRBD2,CASSHLAGDPGELFF,TGTGCCAGCAGCCACCTAGCGGGAGACCCCGGGGAGCTGTTTTTT
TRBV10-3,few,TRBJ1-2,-,CAISDLGQPNTNYGYTF,TGTGCCATCAGTGACCTAGGACAGCCGAACACTAACTATGGCTACACCTTC
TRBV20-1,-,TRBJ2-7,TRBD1,CSARAETGGSEQYF,TGCAGTGCTAGAGCCGAAACAGGGGGTAGCGAGCAGTACTTC
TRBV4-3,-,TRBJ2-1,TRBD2,CASSQEFGGSEIEQFF,TGCGCCAGCAGCCAAGAATTTGGCGGGAGCGAGATTGAGCAGTTCTTC
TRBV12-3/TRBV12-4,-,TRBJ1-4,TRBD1,CASRVGTGSNEKLFF,TGTGCCAGCAGGGTCGGGACAGGGTCGAATGAAAAACTGTTTTTT
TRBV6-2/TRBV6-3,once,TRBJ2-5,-,CASSYGQRSQETQYF,TGTGCCAGCAGTTACGGTCAGAGATCCCAAGAGACCCAGTACTTC
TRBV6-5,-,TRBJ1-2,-,CASSTGLGQGNYGYTF,TGTGCCAGCAGTACAGGATTGGGGCAGGGGAACTATGGCTACACCTTC
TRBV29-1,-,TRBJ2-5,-,CSVERWGQETQYF,TGCAGCGTTGAACGGTGGGGGCAAGAGACCCAGTACTTC
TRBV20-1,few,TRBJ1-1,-,CSARSKGITEAFF,TGCAGTGCTAGAAGCAAGGGGATCACTGAAGCTTTCTTT
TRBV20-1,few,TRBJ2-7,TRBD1,CSAEDRQGSHEQYF,TGCAGTGCTGAGGACAGGCAGGGGTCCCACGAGCAGTACTTC
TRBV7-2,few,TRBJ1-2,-,CASSLGPRLSF,TGTGCCAGCAGCTTAGGGCCCCGCCTATCGTTC
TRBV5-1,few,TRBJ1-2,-,CASRWPGGEDGYTF,TGCGCCAGCAGATGGCCGGGAGGGGAAGATGGCTACACCTTC
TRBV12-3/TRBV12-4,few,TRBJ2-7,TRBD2,CASSIIAGGSYEQYF,TGTGCCAGCAGTATAATAGCGGGGGGCTCCTACGAGCAGTACTTC
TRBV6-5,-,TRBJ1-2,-,CASSYSRREYAGYTF,TGTGCCAGCAGTTACTCTCGCAGGGAGTATGCGGGCTACACCTTC
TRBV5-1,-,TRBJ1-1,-,CASSLELRQVDTEAFF,TGCGCCAGCAGCTTGGAGTTGAGACAGGTGGACACTGAAGCTTTCTTT
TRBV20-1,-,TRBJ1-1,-,CSASLESGAPEAFF,TGCAGTGCTAGTCTCGAATCAGGGGCCCCTGAAGCTTTCTTT
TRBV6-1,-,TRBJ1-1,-,CASRQGGTIKAFF,TGTGCCAGCAGGCAGGGAGGGACCATAAAAGCTTTCTTT
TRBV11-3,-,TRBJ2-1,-,CASSFKQAPYNEQFF,TGTGCCAGCAGCTTCAAACAGGCCCCCTACAATGAGCAGTTCTTC
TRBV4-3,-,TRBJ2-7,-,CASSQDLGVLPREQYF,TGCGCCAGCAGCCAAGATCTTGGCGTTCTCCCCCGGGAGCAGTACTTC
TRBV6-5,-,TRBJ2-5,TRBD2,CASTEGLAGEETQYF,TGTGCCAGCACCGAAGGACTAGCGGGGGAAGAGACCCAGTACTTC
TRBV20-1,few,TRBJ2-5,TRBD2,CSASQPSGSKTQYF,TGCAGTGCTAGTCAACCTAGCGGGAGTAAGACCCAGTACTTC
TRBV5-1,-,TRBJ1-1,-,CASSLGTVSDTEAFF,TGCGCCAGCAGCTTGGGGACAGTTAGCGACACTGAAGCTTTCTTT
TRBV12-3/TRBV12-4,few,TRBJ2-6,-,CASSLGLTSGANVLTF,TGTGCCAGCAGTTTAGGACTCACCTCTGGGGCCAACGTCCTGACTTTC
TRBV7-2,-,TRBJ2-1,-,CASSLQEATEQFF,TGTGCCAGCAGTCTCCAAGAGGCCACCGAGCAGTTCTTC